A selection of T cell receptor beta chains follows, all from one sample in a study of blood T cell repertoires in COVID-19. Profiled with immunoSEQ multiplex PCR; TCRdb holds only in-frame clones, not every one. The table lists tens of thousands of clones, 80% of them singletons, with roughly 21% in the top ten. The sample comprised peripheral blood. These receptor sequences come from a woman aged 80 or over with acute or convalescent COVID-19. CDR3s include the opening cysteine and the closing phenylalanine or tryptophan. Each record gives: CDR3 length, clone size, D gene, V gene, J gene, CDR3 protein, CDR3 DNA. D genes are given only for firm matches. Only part of the rows carry a size: once, few, many, or a class if the clone is expanded.

length: 13; size: .; D: .; V: TRBV4-1; J: TRBJ2-3; CDR3: CASSRRDADTQYF; DNA: TGCGCCAGCAGCCGGAGGGACGCAGATACGCAGTATTTT
length: 13; size: .; D: TRBD2; V: TRBV12-3/TRBV12-4; J: TRBJ2-7; CDR3: CASSPWGGYEQYF; DNA: TGTGCCAGCAGCCCGTGGGGGGGTTACGAGCAGTACTTC
length: 14; size: once; D: TRBD1; V: TRBV6-6; J: TRBJ1-4; CDR3: CASSYPDRGEKLFF; DNA: TGTGCCAGCAGTTACCCGGACAGGGGTGAAAAACTGTTTTTT
length: 12; size: .; D: TRBD1; V: TRBV24-1; J: TRBJ1-2; CDR3: CATRDRVGGYTF; DNA: TGTGCCACCAGGGACAGGGTCGGTGGCTACACCTTC
length: 16; size: .; D: .; V: TRBV3-1/TRBV3-2; J: TRBJ1-2; CDR3: CASSYTWGHKLYGYTF; DNA: TGTGCCAGCAGCTACACCTGGGGACATAAATTGTATGGCTACACCTTC
length: 15; size: .; D: .; V: TRBV18; J: TRBJ2-7; CDR3: CASSPAPDNSYEQYF; DNA: TGTGCCAGCTCACCGGCTCCGGACAACTCCTACGAGCAGTACTTC
length: 13; size: .; D: .; V: TRBV5-1; J: TRBJ1-6; CDR3: CASSPQTNSPLHF; DNA: TGCGCCAGCAGCCCGCAGACAAATTCACCCCTCCACTTT
length: 13; size: .; D: TRBD1; V: TRBV30; J: TRBJ2-5; CDR3: CAWGGQGEETQYF; DNA: TGTGCCTGGGGGGGACAGGGGGAAGAGACCCAGTACTTC
length: 15; size: .; D: TRBD1; V: TRBV7-9; J: TRBJ1-1; CDR3: CASSRGQGANFEAFF; DNA: TGTGCCAGCAGCCGAGGACAGGGGGCTAATTTTGAAGCTTTCTTT
length: 10; size: once; D: .; V: TRBV21-1; J: TRBJ2-7; CDR3: CASSPREAGF; DNA: TGTGCCAGCAGCCCCCGGGAAGCAGGCTTC
length: 17; size: .; D: .; V: TRBV14; J: TRBJ1-1; CDR3: CASSHVSGAGVNTEAFF; DNA: TGTGCCAGCAGCCATGTGTCCGGGGCGGGGGTGAACACTGAAGCTTTCTTT
length: 14; size: .; D: TRBD1; V: TRBV11-2; J: TRBJ1-1; CDR3: CASTLGDRGHWAFF; DNA: TGTGCCAGCACCCTTGGCGACAGGGGGCACTGGGCTTTCTTT
length: 14; size: .; D: TRBD1; V: TRBV25-1; J: TRBJ2-7; CDR3: CASSPVVRGSEQYF; DNA: TGTGCCAGCAGTCCCGTGGTCAGGGGGTCCGAGCAGTACTTC
length: 12; size: once; D: .; V: TRBV29-1; J: TRBJ1-1; CDR3: CSHVRETAEAFF; DNA: TGCAGCCATGTACGCGAAACAGCAGAAGCTTTCTTT
length: 15; size: .; D: TRBD1; V: TRBV6-5; J: TRBJ2-7; CDR3: CASRDPGQGAYEQYF; DNA: TGTGCCAGCAGGGATCCGGGACAGGGGGCCTACGAGCAGTACTTC
length: 15; size: once; D: TRBD1; V: TRBV7-9; J: TRBJ2-3; CDR3: CASSLGQGASDTQYF; DNA: TGTGCCAGCAGCTTAGGGCAGGGGGCGTCAGATACGCAGTATTTT
length: 16; size: .; D: TRBD1; V: TRBV30; J: TRBJ1-5; CDR3: CAWDRGSFSGRQPQHF; DNA: TGTGCCTGGGACAGGGGAAGTTTTTCGGGACGTCAGCCCCAGCATTTT
length: 15; size: once; D: TRBD1; V: TRBV5-4; J: TRBJ1-2; CDR3: CASSYGQGEAYGYTF; DNA: TGTGCCAGCAGCTACGGACAGGGGGAGGCCTATGGCTACACCTTC
length: 13; size: .; D: .; V: TRBV19; J: TRBJ1-1; CDR3: CASTVTGNTEAFF; DNA: TGTGCCAGTACCGTCACAGGGAACACTGAAGCTTTCTTT
length: 14; size: .; D: TRBD1; V: TRBV11-2; J: TRBJ1-3; CDR3: CASSSQGGGNTIYF; DNA: TGTGCCAGCAGCTCACAGGGGGGGGGAAACACCATATATTTT
length: 13; size: .; D: TRBD1; V: TRBV19; J: TRBJ2-7; CDR3: CASSRDSQLEQYF; DNA: TGTGCCAGTAGTAGGGACAGCCAACTCGAGCAGTACTTC
length: 15; size: once; D: TRBD1; V: TRBV18; J: TRBJ2-2; CDR3: CASSTGQGNTGELFF; DNA: TGTGCCAGCTCAACTGGACAGGGGAACACCGGGGAGCTGTTTTTT
length: 11; size: .; D: .; V: TRBV19; J: TRBJ1-5; CDR3: CASSTSLLQHF; DNA: TGTGCCAGTAGTACTTCCCTCCTTCAGCATTTT
length: 15; size: .; D: TRBD1; V: TRBV9; J: TRBJ1-1; CDR3: CASSASGTEMGEAFF; DNA: TGTGCCAGCAGCGCCTCCGGGACAGAAATGGGAGAAGCTTTCTTT
length: 13; size: .; D: TRBD1; V: TRBV12-3/TRBV12-4; J: TRBJ1-5; CDR3: CASTPDRDQPQHF; DNA: TGTGCCAGCACCCCGGACAGGGATCAGCCCCAGCATTTT
length: 15; size: .; D: .; V: TRBV18; J: TRBJ1-5; CDR3: CASSPSSQGIQPQHF; DNA: TGTGCCAGCTCACCATCCAGTCAGGGTATTCAGCCCCAGCATTTT
length: 14; size: .; D: TRBD1; V: TRBV5-1; J: TRBJ2-2; CDR3: CASRDRVITGELFF; DNA: TGCGCCAGCCGGGACAGGGTAATCACCGGGGAGCTGTTTTTT
length: 15; size: .; D: .; V: TRBV15; J: TRBJ2-1; CDR3: CATSRVLANHNEQFF; DNA: TGTGCCACCAGCAGAGTCCTAGCAAACCACAATGAGCAGTTCTTC
length: 15; size: .; D: .; V: TRBV16; J: TRBJ1-4; CDR3: CASSLQASTNEKLFF; DNA: TGTGCCAGCAGCCTGCAGGCGTCAACTAATGAAAAACTGTTTTTT
length: 16; size: few; D: TRBD2; V: TRBV6-5; J: TRBJ2-1; CDR3: CASSYAGTSAYNEQFF; DNA: TGTGCCAGCAGTTACGCTGGGACTAGTGCCTACAATGAGCAGTTCTTC
length: 16; size: once; D: TRBD2; V: TRBV19; J: TRBJ2-3; CDR3: CASGNSGRAGTDTQYF; DNA: TGTGCCAGTGGTAATAGCGGGAGGGCCGGGACAGATACGCAGTATTTT
length: 15; size: .; D: TRBD1; V: TRBV10-1; J: TRBJ1-6; CDR3: CASSPGTGGYSPLHF; DNA: TGCGCCAGCAGTCCGGGGACAGGGGGTTATTCACCCCTCCACTTT
length: 15; size: .; D: TRBD1; V: TRBV11-2; J: TRBJ2-7; CDR3: CASSSPGQGDYEQYF; DNA: TGTGCCAGCAGCTCACCGGGACAGGGGGACTACGAGCAGTACTTC
length: 15; size: .; D: TRBD1; V: TRBV16; J: TRBJ1-1; CDR3: CASSPDRAVGTEAFF; DNA: TGTGCCAGCAGCCCGGACAGGGCGGTAGGGACTGAAGCTTTCTTT
length: 18; size: .; D: .; V: TRBV5-1; J: TRBJ2-2; CDR3: CASSDEQGMTDLTGELFF; DNA: TGCGCCAGCAGCGACGAACAGGGTATGACGGACCTCACCGGGGAGCTGTTTTTT
length: 13; size: .; D: TRBD1; V: TRBV29-1; J: TRBJ1-4; CDR3: CSVGDRGLEKLFF; DNA: TGCAGCGTGGGGGACAGGGGTCTTGAAAAACTGTTTTTT
length: 14; size: .; D: TRBD1; V: TRBV27; J: TRBJ1-2; CDR3: CASSLTGGVYGYTF; DNA: TGTGCCAGCAGTTTGACAGGGGGGGTCTATGGCTACACCTTC
length: 15; size: .; D: TRBD1; V: TRBV7-9; J: TRBJ1-3; CDR3: CASSPTTGTGNTIYF; DNA: TGTGCCAGCAGCCCAACGACAGGGACCGGAAACACCATATATTTT
length: 14; size: .; D: TRBD1; V: TRBV5-4; J: TRBJ2-1; CDR3: CASSLGQGAVEQFF; DNA: TGTGCCAGCAGCTTGGGACAGGGGGCTGTTGAGCAGTTCTTC
length: 16; size: .; D: TRBD2; V: TRBV3-1/TRBV3-2; J: TRBJ2-1; CDR3: CASSPTGLAQDNEQFF; DNA: TGTGCCAGCAGCCCCACGGGACTAGCGCAAGACAATGAGCAGTTCTTC
length: 13; size: .; D: .; V: TRBV27; J: TRBJ1-1; CDR3: CASSLFLNTEAFF; DNA: TGTGCCAGCAGTTTATTCTTGAACACTGAAGCTTTCTTT
length: 14; size: .; D: TRBD1; V: TRBV2; J: TRBJ2-7; CDR3: CASRGGQGAFEQYF; DNA: TGTGCCAGCAGGGGAGGACAGGGGGCGTTCGAGCAGTACTTC
length: 15; size: once; D: TRBD1; V: TRBV25-1; J: TRBJ2-3; CDR3: CASSEYRGITDTQYF; DNA: TGTGCCAGCAGTGAATACAGGGGGATCACAGATACGCAGTATTTT
length: 14; size: .; D: TRBD2; V: TRBV7-9; J: TRBJ2-7; CDR3: CASSFGSGGGEQYF; DNA: TGTGCCAGCAGCTTCGGTAGCGGGGGCGGCGAGCAGTACTTC
length: 11; size: once; D: .; V: TRBV19; J: TRBJ2-7; CDR3: CASFSGYEQYF; DNA: TGTGCCAGTTTTAGCGGTTACGAGCAGTACTTC
length: 15; size: .; D: TRBD1; V: TRBV6-5; J: TRBJ2-1; CDR3: CASRRDRATYNEQFF; DNA: TGTGCCAGCAGACGGGACAGGGCTACTTACAATGAGCAGTTCTTC
length: 19; size: .; D: .; V: TRBV21-1; J: TRBJ2-2; CDR3: CASSKALRTSGENTGELFF; DNA: TGTGCCAGCAGCAAAGCGCTTAGGACTAGCGGGGAGAACACCGGGGAGCTGTTTTTT
length: 13; size: once; D: TRBD1; V: TRBV4-1; J: TRBJ1-2; CDR3: CASSRDRGDGYTF; DNA: TGCGCCAGCAGCCGGGACAGGGGGGATGGCTACACCTTC
length: 14; size: .; D: .; V: TRBV7-6; J: TRBJ2-2; CDR3: CASSLSIDTGELFF; DNA: TGTGCCAGCAGCTTATCCATAGACACCGGGGAGCTGTTTTTT
length: 12; size: .; D: .; V: TRBV6-5; J: TRBJ2-7; CDR3: CASTRTRGEQYF; DNA: TGTGCCAGCACCCGGACCCGGGGCGAGCAGTACTTC
length: 14; size: few; D: TRBD1; V: TRBV7-9; J: TRBJ1-6; CDR3: CASSQTGYYSPLHF; DNA: TGTGCCAGCAGCCAGACAGGGTATTATTCACCCCTCCACTTT
length: 16; size: .; D: TRBD2; V: TRBV27; J: TRBJ2-5; CDR3: CASSLFAGGPRETQYF; DNA: TGTGCCAGCAGTTTATTTGCGGGGGGGCCCCGGGAGACCCAGTACTTC
length: 14; size: .; D: TRBD1; V: TRBV10-2; J: TRBJ1-1; CDR3: CASSKTGISSEAFF; DNA: TGCGCCAGCAGTAAGACAGGGATCTCCTCCGAAGCTTTCTTT
length: 14; size: .; D: TRBD1; V: TRBV7-9; J: TRBJ2-5; CDR3: CASRGTGGRETQYF; DNA: TGTGCCAGCAGAGGGACAGGGGGCAGGGAGACCCAGTACTTC
length: 14; size: few; D: TRBD2; V: TRBV7-2; J: TRBJ2-2; CDR3: CASSMTSGTGELFF; DNA: TGTGCCAGCAGCATGACTAGCGGCACCGGGGAGCTGTTTTTT